The entry that follows covers one T cell receptor (beta chain) sequence. Ten or more counts support this clonotype. Its cognate antigen has yet to be identified. No much larger clone exists at a distance of one base, and base qualities are not known. The CDR3 runs 14 residues from the cysteine to the phenylalanine. Solely the CDR3 DNA is kept, with 42 bases framed from the first base. In the germline V gene, CDR1 corresponds to LGHNA and CDR2 to YSLEER. V and J are trimmed by 3 bases and 5 bases, and the gene matches miss 5 bases of the junction. The healthy controls were volunteers from a blood bank in Maryland, USA. Unsorted PBMC libraries were generated from 2 million PBMCs stored in RNAlater at -80 °C until RNA extraction. Peripheral blood was subjected to Ficoll-Hypaque density gradient centrifugation to isolate PBMCs, which were then cryopreserved in liquid nitrogen. The sample belongs to a study of neurological immune-mediated disorders (dated by TCRdb to about 2019). Study-wide context: Peripheral blood TCR-beta repertoires from HTLV-I-associated myelopathy (HAM/TSP) patients, multiple sclerosis patients and healthy controls were compared by UMI-based sequencing. The 95 to 110 TCR-beta libraries covered PBMC samples along with longitudinal samples, technical triplicates, and paired sorted CD4+ and CD8+ T-cell subsets. The cohort comprised 68 subjects: roughly 15 HAM/TSP patients, some 35 multiple sclerosis patients and approximately 20 healthy controls.

Beyond this particular receptor, the publication reports: TCR clonal expansion was highest in HAM/TSP patients and lowest in MS patients, with MS patients falling below even healthy controls. Across subjects, expanded clones never shared an identical CDR3 amino acid sequence, which suggests that the TCR-beta repertoires in every group were private.

To synthesize cDNA, template-switch 5'RACE was performed with a primer carrying a 10-nucleotide random unique molecular identifier so that each TCR transcript was tagged. Every sequencing run yielded over 160 million TCR-beta sequences covering 15-18 subjects. The RNeasy kit was used for extraction of total RNA. TCR-beta VDJ regions were amplified with primers for the TCR constant region and the 5'RACE anchor, using the KAPA Real-time Library Amplification kit. Sample indexes and Illumina adaptors were added in a first PCR, and a second PCR then increased library yield. After purification with Ampure beads, the TCR product of roughly 650 bp was size-selected on a 2% E-gel SizeSelection system. Before pooling, libraries had their quality checked on a Bioanalyzer, their concentration measured with Qubit, and their quantity determined with the Kapa Library Quantification kit. Libraries were sequenced paired-end 2 x 150 bp on an Illumina HiSeq 2500. To increase sequence diversity, about 25-31% phiX was spiked into each library pool. The authors' pipeline ran thus. The UMI-based MiGEC pipeline processed quality-filtered reads and removed over 85% of raw TCR sequences during error correction. IMGT germline references were used for alignment of VDJ genes, and clonotypes were defined by a unique CDR3 amino acid sequence together with V-J genes. Clonal expansion, Shannon diversity and CDR3 relatedness (CalcPairwiseDistances, ClusterSamples) were evaluated with VDJtools, and phylogenetic trees were built with CLCbio workbench. Using coefficient-of-variation modelling across technical triplicates, the study counted a clone as expanded if it had at least 8 unique UMIs. TCRdb applied fastp at Q25 and MiXCR to the public reads, then kept only in-frame beta chains. Rows with a matching CDR3 protein are joined into one entry that keeps the most common DNA and genes. These V and J calls derive from TCRdb rather than the authors' analysis. Counted in this sample were over 25,000 distinct CDR3 sequences; roughly 12% of them appeared once. Jointly, the top ten make up about 7.2% of the sample.

The chain is made from TRBV4-3 and TRBJ2-3; 7 bases in the middle match TRBD2. Sequenced: PBMCs. This sequence was found in a man aged 55 to 69 in good health. Read as DNA, the sequence is TGCGCCAGCAGCCAGACGCCGGGAGGAGATACGCAGTATTTT. Translated, it reads CASSQTPGGDTQYF.